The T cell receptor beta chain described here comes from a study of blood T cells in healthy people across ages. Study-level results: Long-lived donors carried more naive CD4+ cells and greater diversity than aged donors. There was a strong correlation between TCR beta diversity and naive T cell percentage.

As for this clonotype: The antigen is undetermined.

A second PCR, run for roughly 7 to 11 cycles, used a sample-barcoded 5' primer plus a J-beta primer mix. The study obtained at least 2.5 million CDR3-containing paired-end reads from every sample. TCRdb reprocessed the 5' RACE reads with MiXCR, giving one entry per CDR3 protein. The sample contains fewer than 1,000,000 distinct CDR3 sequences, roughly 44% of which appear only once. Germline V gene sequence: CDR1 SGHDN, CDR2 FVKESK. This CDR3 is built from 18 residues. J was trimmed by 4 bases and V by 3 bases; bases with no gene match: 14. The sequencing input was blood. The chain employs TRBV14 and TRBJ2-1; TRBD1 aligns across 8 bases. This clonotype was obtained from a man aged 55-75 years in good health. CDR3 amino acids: CASSHKSPGQVIYNEQFF. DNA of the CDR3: TGTGCCAGCAGCCATAAGTCACCGGGACAGGTGATATACAATGAGCAGTTCTTC.